This T cell receptor beta chain was recorded in a study of cytomegalovirus exposure and HLA in healthy donors. After removal of 5 bases from V and 5 bases from J, the junction contained 14 bases not matched to a gene. Germline V gene sequence: CDR1 SGHTS, CDR2 YDEGEE. This CDR3 is 16 amino acids long. In the case of this clone: The antigen is unknown.

60 Vbeta and 13 Jbeta primers were used in PCR. Profiling relied on immunoSEQ multiplex PCR, and the TCRdb table lists in-frame clones only, not all of them. In the table there are 150,000 to 200,000 clones, around 84% of which are singletons. Broader study findings: Later genetic work tied a missense DCLRE1C variant to beta-chain V and J trimming.

The sequenced sample consisted of PBMCs. The clonotype originates from a woman under 30 in good health and CMV-seronegative. The V call is TRBV5-8, the J call TRBJ1-1; 8 nucleotides agree with TRBD1. CDR3 protein: CASRPNPRGLWTEAFF. In nucleotides, the CDR3 is TGTGCCAGCAGGCCTAATCCCAGGGGGCTGTGGACTGAAGCTTTCTTT.